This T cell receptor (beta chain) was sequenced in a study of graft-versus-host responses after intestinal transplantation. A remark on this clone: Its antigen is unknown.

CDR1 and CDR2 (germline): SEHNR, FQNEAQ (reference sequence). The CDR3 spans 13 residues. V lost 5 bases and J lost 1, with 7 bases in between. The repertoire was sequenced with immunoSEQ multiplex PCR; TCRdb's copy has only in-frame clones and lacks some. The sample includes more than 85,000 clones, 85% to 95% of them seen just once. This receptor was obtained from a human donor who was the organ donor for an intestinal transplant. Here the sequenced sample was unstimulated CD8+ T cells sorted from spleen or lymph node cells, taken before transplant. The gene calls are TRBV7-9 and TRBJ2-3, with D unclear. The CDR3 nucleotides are TGTGCCAGCAGCACATGGCGCACAGATACGCAGTATTTT. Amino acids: CASSTWRTDTQYF.